This entry is about one T cell receptor (beta chain). Per the authors' pipeline: Reference gene primer amplification in the assay estimated nucleated cell counts. Measured with immunoSEQ multiplex PCR; TCRdb has only the in-frame clones, and not every one. Clonal size and the V and J genes are those of that table, whereas D and trimming came from the DNA. In the table there are some 45,000 clones, about 91% of which are singletons. The source of the sample is a study of blood T cell repertoires in COVID-19. Study-level information: Material from acute and convalescent COVID-19 was sourced from the United States, Italy and Spain.

The J segment lost 1 base and the V segment lost 4 bases, leaving 4 bases of the junction unmatched. The V gene's germline CDR1 is MDHEN and CDR2 SYDVKM. The CDR3 extends over 14 amino acids. Sample: peripheral blood. V is TRBV28 and J is TRBJ2-7; TRBD1 agrees at 7 bases. This sequence originates from a man in his sixties with active COVID-19. The CDR3 here is CASSSTGKSYEQYF. As DNA, the CDR3 is TGTGCCAGCAGTTCGACAGGGAAGTCCTACGAGCAGTACTTC.